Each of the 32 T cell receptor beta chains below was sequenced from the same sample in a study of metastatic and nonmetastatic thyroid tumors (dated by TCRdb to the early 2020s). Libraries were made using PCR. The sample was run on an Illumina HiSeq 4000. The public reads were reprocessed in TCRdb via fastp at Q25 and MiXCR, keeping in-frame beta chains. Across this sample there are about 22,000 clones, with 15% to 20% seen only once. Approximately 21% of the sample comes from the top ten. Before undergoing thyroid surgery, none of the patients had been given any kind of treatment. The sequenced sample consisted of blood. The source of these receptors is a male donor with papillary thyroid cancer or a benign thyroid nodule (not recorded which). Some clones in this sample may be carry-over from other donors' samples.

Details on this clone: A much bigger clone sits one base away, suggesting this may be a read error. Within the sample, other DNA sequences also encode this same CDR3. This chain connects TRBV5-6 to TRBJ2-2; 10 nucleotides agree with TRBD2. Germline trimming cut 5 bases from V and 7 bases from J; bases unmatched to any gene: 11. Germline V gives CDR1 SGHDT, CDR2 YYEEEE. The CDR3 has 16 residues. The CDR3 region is CASRDIAGGPNGELFF. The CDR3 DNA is TGTGCCAGCAGAGACATAGCGGGGGGCCCCAACGGGGAGCTGTTTTTT.

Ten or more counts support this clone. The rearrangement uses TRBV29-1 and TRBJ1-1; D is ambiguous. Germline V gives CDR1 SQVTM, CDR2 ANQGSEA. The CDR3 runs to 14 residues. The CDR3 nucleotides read TGCACCACCCCCTCGGAGCAGCAGAACACTGAAGCTTTCTTT. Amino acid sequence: CTTPSEQQNTEAFF. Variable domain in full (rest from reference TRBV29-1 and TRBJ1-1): SAVISQKPSRDICQRGTSLTIQCQVDSQVTMMFWYRQQPGQSLTLIATANQGSEATYESGFVIDKFPISRPNLTFSTLTVSNMSPEDSSIYLCTTPSEQQNTEAFFGQGTRLTVV.

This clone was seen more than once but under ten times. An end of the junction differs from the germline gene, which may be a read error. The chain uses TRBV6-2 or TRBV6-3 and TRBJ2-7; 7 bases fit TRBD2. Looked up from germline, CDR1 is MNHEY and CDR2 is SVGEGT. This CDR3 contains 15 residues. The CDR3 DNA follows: TGTGCCATCAGTTGGGGAGCGGGGAGGTCCTACGATCAGTACTTC. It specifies CAISWGAGRSYDQYF.

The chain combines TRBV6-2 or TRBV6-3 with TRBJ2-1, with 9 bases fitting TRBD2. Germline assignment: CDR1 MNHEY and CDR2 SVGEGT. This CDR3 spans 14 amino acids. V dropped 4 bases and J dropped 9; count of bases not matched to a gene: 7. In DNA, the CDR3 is TGTGCCAGCAGTTTTTGGCTAGCGGGGACTGAGCAGTTCTTC. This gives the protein CASSFWLAGTEQFF.

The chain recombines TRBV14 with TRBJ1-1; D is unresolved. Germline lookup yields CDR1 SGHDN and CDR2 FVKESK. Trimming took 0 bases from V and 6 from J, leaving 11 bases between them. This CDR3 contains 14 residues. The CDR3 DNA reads TGTGCCAGCAGCCAAGAGGTCGCTGGGCCTGAAGCTTTCTTT. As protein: CASSQEVAGPEAFF.

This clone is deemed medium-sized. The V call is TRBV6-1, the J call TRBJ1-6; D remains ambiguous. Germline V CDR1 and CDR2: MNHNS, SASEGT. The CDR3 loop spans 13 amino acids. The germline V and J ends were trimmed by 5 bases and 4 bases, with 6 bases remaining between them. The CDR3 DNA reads TGTGCCAGCAGTAACAGATATAATTCACCCCTCCACTTT. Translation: CASSNRYNSPLHF.

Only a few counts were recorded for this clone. CDR3 amino acids: CASSQIQGEQFF. CDR3 sequence (DNA): TGTGCCAGCAGTCAGATTCAGGGGGAGCAGTTCTTC. The chain joins TRBV7-2 to TRBJ2-1; tentative D call: TRBD1 (6 bases). Germline assignment: CDR1 SGHTA and CDR2 FQGNSA. V was shortened by 6 bases and J by 10 bases, with 13 bases between the two germline ends. This CDR3 has 12 residues.

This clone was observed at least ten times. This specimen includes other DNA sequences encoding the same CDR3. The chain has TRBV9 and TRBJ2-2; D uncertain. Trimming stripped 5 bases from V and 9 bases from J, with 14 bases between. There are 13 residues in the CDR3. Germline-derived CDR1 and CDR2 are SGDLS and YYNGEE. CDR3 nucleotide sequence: TGTGCCAGCAGTGTGGGCCACACGAGGGAGCTGTTTTTT. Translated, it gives CASSVGHTRELFF.

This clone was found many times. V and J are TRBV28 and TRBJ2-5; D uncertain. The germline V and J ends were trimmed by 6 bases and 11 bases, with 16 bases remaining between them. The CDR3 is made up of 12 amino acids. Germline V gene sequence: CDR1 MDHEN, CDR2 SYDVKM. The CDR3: CASSLSFREQYF. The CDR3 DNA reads TGTGCCAGCAGCCTATCCTTCCGCGAACAGTACTTC.

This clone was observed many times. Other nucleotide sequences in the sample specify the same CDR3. CDR3 coding DNA: TGTGCCAGCAGCTTAGACATGAACACTGAAGCTTTCTTT. Encoded protein: CASSLDMNTEAFF. This chain uses TRBV7-9 with TRBJ1-1; no reliable D call. V lost 1 base and J lost 0, with 3 bases in between. Germline CDR1 is SEHNR and CDR2 is FQNEAQ (reference sequence). The CDR3 loop spans 13 amino acids.

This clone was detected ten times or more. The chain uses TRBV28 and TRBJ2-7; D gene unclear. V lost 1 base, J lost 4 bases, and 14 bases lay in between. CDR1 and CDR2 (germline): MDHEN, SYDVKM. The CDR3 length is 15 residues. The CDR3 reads CASSLSSLGIYEQYF. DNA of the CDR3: TGTGCCAGCAGTTTATCCAGCTTGGGAATTTACGAGCAGTACTTC.

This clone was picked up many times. CDR3 amino acids: CASSILTPDGASQPQHF. The CDR3 DNA is TGTGCCAGCAGTATTCTAACTCCGGATGGGGCCTCTCAGCCCCAGCATTTT. This chain joins TRBV28 and TRBJ1-5; D is perhaps TRBD1 (5 bases). Germline V CDR1 and CDR2: MDHEN, SYDVKM. V lost 5 bases and J lost 6, with 23 bases in between. CDR3 length: 17 residues.

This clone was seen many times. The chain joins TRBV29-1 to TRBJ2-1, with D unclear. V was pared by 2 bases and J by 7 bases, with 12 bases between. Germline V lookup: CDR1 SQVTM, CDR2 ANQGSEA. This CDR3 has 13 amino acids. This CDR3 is CSVEKTDGNEQFF. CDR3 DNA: TGCAGCGTTGAAAAGACGGATGGGAATGAGCAGTTCTTC.

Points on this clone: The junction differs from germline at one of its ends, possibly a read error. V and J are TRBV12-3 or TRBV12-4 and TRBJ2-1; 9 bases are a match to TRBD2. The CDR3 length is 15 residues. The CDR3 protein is CASILAGAVINEQFF. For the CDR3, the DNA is TGTGCCAGCATTTTAGCGGGGGCGGTCATTAATGAGCAGTTCTTC.

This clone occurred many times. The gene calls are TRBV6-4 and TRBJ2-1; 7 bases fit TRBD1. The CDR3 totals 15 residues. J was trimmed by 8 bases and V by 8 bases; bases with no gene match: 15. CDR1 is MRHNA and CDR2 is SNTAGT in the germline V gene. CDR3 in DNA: TGTGCCAGCCGTGTGGACAGGACTTTTTGGGATGAGCAGTTCTTC. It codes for CASRVDRTFWDEQFF.

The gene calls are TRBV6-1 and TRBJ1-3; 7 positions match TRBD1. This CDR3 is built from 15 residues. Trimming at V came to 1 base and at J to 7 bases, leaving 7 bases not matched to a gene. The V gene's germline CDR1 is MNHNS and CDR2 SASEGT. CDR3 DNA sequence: TGTGCCAGCAGTGAAGAGGGGGCTGGCGGGAACACCATATATTTT. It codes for CASSEEGAGGNTIYF.

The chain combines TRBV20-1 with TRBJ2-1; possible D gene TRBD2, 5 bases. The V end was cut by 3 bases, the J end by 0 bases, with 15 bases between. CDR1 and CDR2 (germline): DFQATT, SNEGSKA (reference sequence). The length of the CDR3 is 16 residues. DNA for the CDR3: TGCAGTGCTAGGGTCGGGGAGAGTGGCTCCTACAATGAGCAGTTCTTC. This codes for CSARVGESGSYNEQFF.

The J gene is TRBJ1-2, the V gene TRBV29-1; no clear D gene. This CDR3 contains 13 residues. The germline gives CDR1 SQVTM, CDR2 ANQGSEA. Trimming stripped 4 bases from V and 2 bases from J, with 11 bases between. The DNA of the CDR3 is TGCAGCGTTGCGGGGAGATTCAACTATGGCTACACCTTC. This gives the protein CSVAGRFNYGYTF.

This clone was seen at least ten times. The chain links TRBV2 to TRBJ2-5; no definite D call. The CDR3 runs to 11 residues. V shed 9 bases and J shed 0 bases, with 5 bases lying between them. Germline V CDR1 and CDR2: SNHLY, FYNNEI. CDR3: CASAYQETQYF. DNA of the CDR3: TGTGCCAGTGCGTACCAAGAGACCCAGTACTTC.

CDR3 sequence reads: CASSPGHDRGSNQPQHF. DNA of the CDR3: TGTGCCAGCAGCCCAGGCCACGACAGGGGTAGCAATCAGCCCCAGCATTTT. The gene calls are TRBV2 and TRBJ1-5; TRBD1 matches at 8 bases. CDR1 is SNHLY and CDR2 is FYNNEI in the germline V gene. Unmatched junction bases numbered 10, after V lost 6 bases and J lost 0 bases. The CDR3 is 17 amino acids.

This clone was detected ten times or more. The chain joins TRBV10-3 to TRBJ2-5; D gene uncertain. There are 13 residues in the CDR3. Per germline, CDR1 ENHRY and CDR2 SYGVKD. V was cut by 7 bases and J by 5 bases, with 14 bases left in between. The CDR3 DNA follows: TGTGCCATCAATCAAGTTCTATCGGAGACCCAGTACTTC. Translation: CAINQVLSETQYF.

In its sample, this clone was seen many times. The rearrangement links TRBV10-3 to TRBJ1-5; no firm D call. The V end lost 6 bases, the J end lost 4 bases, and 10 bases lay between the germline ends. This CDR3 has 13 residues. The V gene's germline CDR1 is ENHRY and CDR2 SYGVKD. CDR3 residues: CAIRAEINQPQHF. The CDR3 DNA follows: TGTGCCATCAGGGCCGAAATTAATCAGCCCCAGCATTTT.

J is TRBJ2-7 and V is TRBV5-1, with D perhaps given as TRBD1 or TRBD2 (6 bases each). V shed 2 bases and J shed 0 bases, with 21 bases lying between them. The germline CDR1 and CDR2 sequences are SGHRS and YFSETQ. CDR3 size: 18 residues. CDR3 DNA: TGCGCCAGCAGCTTTGCCCCTATCGGGGGCCGGAGCTCCTACGAGCAGTACTTC. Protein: CASSFAPIGGRSSYEQYF.

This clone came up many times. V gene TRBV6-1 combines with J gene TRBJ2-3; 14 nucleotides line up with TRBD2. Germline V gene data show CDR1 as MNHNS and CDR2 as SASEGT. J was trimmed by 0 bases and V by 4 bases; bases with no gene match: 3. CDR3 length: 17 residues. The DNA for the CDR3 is TGTGCCAGCAGTGGACTAGCGGGGGGGTTTAGCACAGATACGCAGTATTTT. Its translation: CASSGLAGGFSTDTQYF.

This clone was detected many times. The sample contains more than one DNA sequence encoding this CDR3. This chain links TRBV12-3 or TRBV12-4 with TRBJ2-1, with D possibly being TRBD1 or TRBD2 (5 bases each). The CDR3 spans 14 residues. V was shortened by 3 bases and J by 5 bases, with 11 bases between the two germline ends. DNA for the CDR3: TGTGCCAGCAGTTTGGGGGTAGTTAACAATGAGCAGTTCTTC. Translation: CASSLGVVNNEQFF.

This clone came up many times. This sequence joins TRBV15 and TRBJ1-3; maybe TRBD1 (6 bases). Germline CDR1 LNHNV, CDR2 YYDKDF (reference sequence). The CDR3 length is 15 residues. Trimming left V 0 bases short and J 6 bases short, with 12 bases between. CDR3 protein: CATSRDRGYENTIYF. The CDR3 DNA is TGTGCCACCAGCAGAGACAGGGGATACGAAAACACCATATATTTT.

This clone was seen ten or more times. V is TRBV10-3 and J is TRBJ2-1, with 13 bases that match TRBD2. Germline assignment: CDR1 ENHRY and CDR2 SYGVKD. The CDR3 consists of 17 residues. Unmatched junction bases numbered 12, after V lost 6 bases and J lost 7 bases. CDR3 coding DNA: TGTGCCATCAGCCGCCCTCCTGGGACTAGCGGGATAAATGAGCAGTTCTTC. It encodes CAISRPPGTSGINEQFF.

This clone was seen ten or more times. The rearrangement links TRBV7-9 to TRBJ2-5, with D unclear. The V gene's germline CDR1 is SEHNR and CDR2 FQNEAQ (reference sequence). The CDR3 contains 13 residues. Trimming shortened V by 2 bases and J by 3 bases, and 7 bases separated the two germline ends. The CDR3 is CASSLPPKETQYF. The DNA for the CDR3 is TGTGCCAGCAGCTTACCCCCTAAAGAGACCCAGTACTTC.

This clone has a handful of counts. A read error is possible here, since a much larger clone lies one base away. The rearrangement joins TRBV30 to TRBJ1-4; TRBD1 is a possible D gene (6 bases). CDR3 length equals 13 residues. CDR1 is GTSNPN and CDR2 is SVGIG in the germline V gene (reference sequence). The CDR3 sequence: CTWIVPGAEKLFF. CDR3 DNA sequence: TGTACCTGGATTGTACCAGGGGCAGAAAAACTGTTTTTT.

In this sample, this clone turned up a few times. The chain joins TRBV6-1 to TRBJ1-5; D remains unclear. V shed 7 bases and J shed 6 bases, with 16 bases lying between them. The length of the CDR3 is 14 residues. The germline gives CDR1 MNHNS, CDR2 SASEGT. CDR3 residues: CASNLSGMSQPQHF. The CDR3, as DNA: TGTGCCAGCAATTTGTCGGGGATGAGTCAGCCCCAGCATTTT.

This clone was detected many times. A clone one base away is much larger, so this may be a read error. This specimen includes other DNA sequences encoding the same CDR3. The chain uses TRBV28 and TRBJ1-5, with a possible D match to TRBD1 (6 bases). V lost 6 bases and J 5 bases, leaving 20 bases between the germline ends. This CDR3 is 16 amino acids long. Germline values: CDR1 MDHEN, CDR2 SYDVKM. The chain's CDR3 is CASSSQQGGGHQPQHF. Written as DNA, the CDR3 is TGTGCCAGCAGCTCGCAACAGGGAGGGGGACATCAGCCCCAGCATTTT.

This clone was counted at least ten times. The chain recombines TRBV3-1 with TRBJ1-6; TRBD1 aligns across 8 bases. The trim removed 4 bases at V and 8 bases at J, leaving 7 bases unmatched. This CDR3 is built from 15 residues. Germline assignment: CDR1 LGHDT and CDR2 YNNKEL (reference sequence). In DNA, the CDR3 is TGTGCCAGCAGCCCCCGGGACAGGACCCATTCACCCCTCCACTTT. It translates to CASSPRDRTHSPLHF.